This record covers a single T cell receptor beta chain. This sample was taken from a study of identical twins. MiXCR, applied by TCRdb to the 5' RACE reads, yields one record per CDR3 protein. The sample shows roughly 280,000 distinct CDR3 sequences, just under 9.5% of them seen only once. The CDR3 runs 14 residues. Between the trimmed V and J ends, which lost 5 bases and 4 bases, there was a span of 9 bases. CDR1 and CDR2 from the germline V gene are MDHEN and SYDVKM. These records were also assigned to another study, of yellow fever vaccine responses in identical twins.

Material: CD8+ T cells sorted from blood. The chain couples TRBV28 to TRBJ2-6; D gene uncertain. The receptor was isolated from a woman between 18 and 30 years old in good health. In nucleotides, the CDR3 is TGTGCCAGCAGTCTTAACGACGGGGCCAACGTCCTGACTTTC. Protein sequence: CASSLNDGANVLTF.